This TCR beta chain was sequenced for a study of T cell responses to AZD1222 COVID-19 vaccine. Notes on the study in general: With two AZD1222 doses given, Spike-specific TCR breadth and depth both rose.

Profiled with immunoSEQ multiplex PCR; TCRdb holds only in-frame clones, not every one. There are tens of thousands of clones in the sample; 87% occur only once, and 24% lies in the top ten. As regards this clone: Its antigen is currently unknown.

Per the germline V gene, CDR1 is SEHNR and CDR2 is FQNEAQ (reference sequence). V shed 2 bases, J shed 3 bases, and the junction held 4 bases outside the gene matches. The CDR3 extends over 16 amino acids. The chain carries TRBV7-9 and TRBJ2-3; 11 nucleotides line up with TRBD2. The input for sequencing was peripheral blood, taken on day 0 of AZD1222 vaccination. This TCR derives from an adult in good health. Here the CDR3 reads CASSLRSSGRTDTQYF. The CDR3 nucleotides read TGTGCCAGCAGCTTACGATCTAGCGGGAGGACAGATACGCAGTATTTT.